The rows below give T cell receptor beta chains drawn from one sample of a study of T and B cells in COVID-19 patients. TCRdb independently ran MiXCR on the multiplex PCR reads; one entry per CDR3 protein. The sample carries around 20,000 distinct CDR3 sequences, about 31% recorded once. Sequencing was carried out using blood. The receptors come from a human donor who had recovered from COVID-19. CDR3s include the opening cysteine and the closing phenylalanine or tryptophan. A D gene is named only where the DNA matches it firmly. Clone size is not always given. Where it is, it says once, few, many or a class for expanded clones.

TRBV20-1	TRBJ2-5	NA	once	CSATGMAGGSGQYF	TGCAGTGCTACTGGTATGGCCGGGGGAAGTGGCCAGTACTTC
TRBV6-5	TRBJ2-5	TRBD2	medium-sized	CASSTGLAARETQYF	TGTGCCAGCAGTACGGGACTAGCGGCTAGAGAGACCCAGTACTTC
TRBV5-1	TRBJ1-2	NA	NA	CASSSATSIMERTRYGYTF	TGCGCCAGCAGCTCGGCCACCTCGATAATGGAAAGAACCCGCTATGGCTACACCTTC
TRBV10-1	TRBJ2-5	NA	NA	CASSERGQIQETQYF	TGCGCCAGCAGTGAGCGTGGACAGATCCAAGAGACCCAGTACTTC
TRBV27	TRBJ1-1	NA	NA	CASRGIRDKISSSIHTEAFF	TGTGCCAGCAGGGGGATCCGGGACAAAATCTCCTCGTCTATACACACTGAAGCTTTCTTT
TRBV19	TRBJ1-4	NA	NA	CASSIDGSPGQGLFF	TGTGCCAGTAGTATAGATGGAAGCCCCGGGCAGGGACTGTTTTTT
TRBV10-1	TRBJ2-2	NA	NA	CASSESRGTGELFF	TGCGCCAGCAGTGAGTCGAGGGGCACCGGGGAGCTGTTTTTT
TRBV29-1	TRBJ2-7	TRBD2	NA	CSATTSGGPYEQYF	TGCAGCGCTACGACTAGCGGGGGCCCCTACGAGCAGTACTTC
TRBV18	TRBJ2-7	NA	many	CASSQGGISEQYF	TGTGCCAGCTCACAGGGGGGGATATCCGAGCAGTACTTC
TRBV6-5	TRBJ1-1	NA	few	CASRGEIKNTEAFF	TGTGCCAGCAGGGGAGAAATAAAGAACACTGAAGCTTTCTTT
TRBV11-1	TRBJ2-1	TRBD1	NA	CASSITDRGYNEQFF	TGTGCCAGCAGCATCACGGACAGGGGCTACAATGAGCAGTTCTTC
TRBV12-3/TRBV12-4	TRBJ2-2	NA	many	CASSRELNTGELFF	TGTGCCAGCAGCAGAGAACTTAACACCGGGGAGCTGTTTTTT
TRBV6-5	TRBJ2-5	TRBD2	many	CASRASGGTQETQYF	TGTGCCAGCCGCGCTAGCGGGGGAACCCAAGAGACCCAGTACTTC
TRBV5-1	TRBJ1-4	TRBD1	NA	CASSTTGTNEKLFF	TGCGCCAGCAGCACGACAGGGACTAATGAAAAACTGTTTTTT
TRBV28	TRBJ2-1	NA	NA	CASSLINEQFF	TGTGCCAGCAGTTTAATCAATGAGCAGTTCTTC
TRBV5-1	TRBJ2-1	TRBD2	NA	CASSLGTNYNEQFF	TGCGCCAGCAGCCTGGGGACTAACTACAATGAGCAGTTCTTC
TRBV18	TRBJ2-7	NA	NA	CASSPPGSGVYEQYF	TGTGCCAGCTCACCGCCGGGATCCGGGGTCTACGAGCAGTACTTC
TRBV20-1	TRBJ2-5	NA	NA	CSARAAGDSKETQYF	TGCAGTGCTAGAGCGGCGGGGGACAGCAAAGAGACCCAGTACTTC
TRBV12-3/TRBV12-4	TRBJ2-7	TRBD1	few	CASSTTGSEQYF	TGTGCCAGCAGCACGACAGGGAGCGAGCAGTACTTC
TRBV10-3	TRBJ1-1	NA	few	CAIRGVGTEAFF	TGTGCCATCAGAGGGGTAGGCACTGAAGCTTTCTTT
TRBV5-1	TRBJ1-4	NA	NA	CASSVEGEKLFF	TGCGCCAGCAGCGTTGAGGGGGAAAAACTGTTTTTT
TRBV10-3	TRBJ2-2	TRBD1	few	CAIRRQGATGELFF	TGTGCCATCCGCCGACAGGGGGCGACCGGGGAGCTGTTTTTT
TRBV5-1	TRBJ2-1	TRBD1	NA	CASSLGQTLTYNEQFF	TGCGCCAGCAGCCTGGGACAGACACTAACCTACAATGAGCAGTTCTTC
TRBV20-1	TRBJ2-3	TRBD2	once	CSAQTSGGGGLRYTQYF	TGCAGTGCTCAGACTAGCGGGGGGGGCGGGTTGCGCTATACGCAGTATTTT
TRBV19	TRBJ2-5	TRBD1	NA	CASSAGTDRAVRYF	TGTGCCAGTAGTGCCGGGACGGACAGGGCGGTGCGGTACTTC
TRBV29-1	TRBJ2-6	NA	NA	CSVEGTGANVLTF	TGCAGCGTTGAAGGGACAGGGGCCAACGTCCTGACTTTC
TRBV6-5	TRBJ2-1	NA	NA	CASSYVRGEQFF	TGTGCCAGCAGTTACGTGAGGGGAGAGCAGTTCTTC
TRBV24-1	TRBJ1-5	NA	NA	CATSGDISNQPQHF	TGTGCCACCAGCGGGGACATTAGCAATCAGCCCCAGCATTTT
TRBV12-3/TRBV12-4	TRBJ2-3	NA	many	CASSFFEGGTDTQYF	TGTGCCAGCAGTTTTTTTGAGGGGGGCACAGATACGCAGTATTTT
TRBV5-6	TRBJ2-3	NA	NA	CASSLRGVSGTDTQYF	TGTGCCAGCAGCTTGCGCGGGGTCTCTGGCACAGATACGCAGTATTTT
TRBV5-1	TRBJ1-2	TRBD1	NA	CASSLTGASNGYTF	TGCGCCAGCAGCTTGACAGGGGCGAGCAATGGCTACACCTTC
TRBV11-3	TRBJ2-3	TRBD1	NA	CASSFGTGNTDTQYF	TGTGCCAGCAGCTTCGGGACAGGGAACACAGATACGCAGTATTTT
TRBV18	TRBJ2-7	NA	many	CASSGTNYYEQYF	TGTGCCAGCTCAGGCACGAACTACTACGAGCAGTACTTC
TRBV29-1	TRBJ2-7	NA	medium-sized	CSVLTQGISAEQYF	TGCAGCGTTCTCACGCAGGGAATCAGCGCCGAGCAGTACTTC
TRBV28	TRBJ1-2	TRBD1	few	CASGFVRGGYTF	TGTGCCAGCGGGTTCGTCAGGGGGGGCTACACCTTC
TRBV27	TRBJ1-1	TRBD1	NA	CASSWDRGNTEAFF	TGTGCCAGCAGTTGGGACAGGGGTAACACTGAAGCTTTCTTT
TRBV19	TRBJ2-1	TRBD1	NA	CASSIGTDNEQFF	TGTGCCAGTAGTATCGGGACAGACAATGAGCAGTTCTTC
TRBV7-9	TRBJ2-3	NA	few	CASSFSGTGTDTQYF	TGTGCCAGCAGCTTTAGCGGGACAGGAACAGATACGCAGTATTTT
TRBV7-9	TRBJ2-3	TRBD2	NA	CASSFRTTSDPSTDTQYF	TGTGCCAGCAGCTTTAGAACGACTAGCGACCCTAGCACAGATACGCAGTATTTT
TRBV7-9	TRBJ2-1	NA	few	CASGRENNEQFF	TGTGCCAGCGGGAGAGAGAACAATGAGCAGTTCTTC
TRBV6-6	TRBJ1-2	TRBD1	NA	CASSEDGDSNYGYTF	TGTGCCAGCAGTGAGGACGGGGACAGCAACTATGGCTACACCTTC
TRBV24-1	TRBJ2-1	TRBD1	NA	CATSASGTGILSAHNEQFF	TGTGCCACCAGTGCCTCCGGGACAGGGATTCTTTCCGCACACAATGAGCAGTTCTTC
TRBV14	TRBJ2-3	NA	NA	CASSQDFNTVADTQYF	TGTGCCAGCAGCCAAGATTTTAATACCGTGGCGGATACGCAGTATTTT
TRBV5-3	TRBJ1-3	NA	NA	CARSFVNTIYF	TGTGCCAGAAGCTTCGTTAACACCATATATTTT
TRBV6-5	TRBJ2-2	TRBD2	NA	CASSPRGSGGIIANTGELFF	TGTGCCAGCAGCCCCCGGGGTAGCGGGGGCATTATCGCGAACACCGGGGAGCTGTTTTTT
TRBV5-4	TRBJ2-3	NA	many	CASSLEQRPDTQYF	TGTGCCAGCAGCTTGGAACAGCGCCCAGATACGCAGTATTTT
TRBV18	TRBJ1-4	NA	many	CASSPSRVGWLGLFF	TGTGCCAGCTCACCCTCGAGGGTTGGGTGGCTCGGACTGTTTTTT
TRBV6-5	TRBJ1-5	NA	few	CASSYGGQGQPQHF	TGTGCCAGCAGTTACGGTGGCCAGGGGCAGCCCCAGCATTTT
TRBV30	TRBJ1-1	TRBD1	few	CAWDRVGAEAFF	TGTGCCTGGGACAGGGTGGGGGCTGAAGCTTTCTTT
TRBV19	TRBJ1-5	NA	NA	CASSRPYSNQPQHF	TGTGCCAGTAGTCGACCGTATAGCAATCAGCCCCAGCATTTT
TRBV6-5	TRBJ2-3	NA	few	CASSYSYRRDTDTQYF	TGTGCCAGCAGTTACTCGTACAGGAGAGACACAGATACGCAGTATTTT
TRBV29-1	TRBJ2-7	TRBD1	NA	CVRQGPYEQYF	TGCGTGCGACAGGGACCCTACGAGCAGTACTTC
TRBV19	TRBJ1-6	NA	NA	CASPGGGGASPLHF	TGTGCCAGTCCCGGCGGGGGGGGAGCTTCACCCCTCCACTTT